Shown below are 17 T cell receptor beta chains from a single sample sequenced in a study of T cell responses to AZD1222 COVID-19 vaccine. This table comes from immunoSEQ multiplex PCR, and its TCRdb copy is limited to in-frame clones, with some not included. The table lists under 95,000 clones, about 90% of them singletons. This material consisted of peripheral blood, taken 28 days after the second AZD1222 dose. These receptors all stem from an adult who received the AZD1222 COVID-19 vaccine.

J is TRBJ1-6 and V is TRBV18; perhaps TRBD1 as D (5 bases). The CDR3 sequence is 15 residues long. V lost 3 bases, J lost 8 bases, and 14 bases lay in between. CDR1 KGHSH and CDR2 LQKENI come from the germline V gene. The CDR3 is CASSPPRAGYSPLHF. In DNA form, the CDR3 reads TGTGCCAGCTCACCCCCACGGGCAGGGTATTCACCCCTCCACTTT.

For the CDR3, the DNA is TGTGCCAGCAGCTTAGCGGCAGGGAGGAGATACTTC. This gives the protein CASSLAAGRRYF. The chain combines TRBV11-2 with TRBJ2-5; a possible D gene is TRBD2 (6 bases). V lost 1 base to trimming and J lost 14 bases, with 14 bases between them. Germline V gene sequence: CDR1 SGHAT, CDR2 FQNNGV. This CDR3 has 12 residues.

The V call is TRBV7-9, the J call TRBJ1-5; TRBD1 is a possible D gene (5 bases). The CDR3 loop spans 14 amino acids. Germline V gives CDR1 SEHNR, CDR2 FQNEAQ (reference sequence). V lost 5 bases to trimming and J lost 8 bases, with 16 bases between them. CDR3: CASSMTPVGEPQHF. Here the CDR3 DNA reads TGTGCCAGCAGCATGACCCCGGTGGGGGAGCCCCAGCATTTT.

In DNA, the CDR3 is TGTGCCAGCAGCTTCCCCGGACTAGCGGGGGGGCCCCCCTACGAGCAGTACTTC. This codes for CASSFPGLAGGPPYEQYF. The chain uses TRBV7-2 and TRBJ2-7; TRBD2 agrees at 15 bases. Germline V gives CDR1 SGHTA, CDR2 FQGNSA. With 3 bases clipped from V and 2 bases from J, the junction kept 8 bases outside the gene matches. CDR3 length: 18 residues.

This rearrangement joins TRBV6-5 to TRBJ1-4; D remains ambiguous. This CDR3 has 12 amino acids. The V end lost 0 bases, the J end lost 8 bases, and 4 bases lay between the germline ends. CDR1 MNHEY and CDR2 SVGAGI come from the germline V gene. CDR3 protein: CASSYSREKLFF. The CDR3 DNA follows: TGTGCCAGCAGTTACTCGAGGGAAAAACTGTTTTTT.

V gene TRBV5-5 combines with J gene TRBJ2-2; 9 nucleotides align to TRBD2. This CDR3 has 17 residues. Trimming at V came to 0 bases and at J to 4 bases, leaving 7 bases not matched to a gene. Per germline, CDR1 SGHKS and CDR2 YYEKEE (reference sequence). The CDR3 loop reads CASSLVALAGITGELFF. The CDR3 bases are TGTGCCAGCAGCTTGGTTGCGCTAGCGGGGATCACCGGGGAGCTGTTTTTT.

The chain joins TRBV27 to TRBJ2-7; 7 bases are a match to TRBD1. J lost 2 bases, V lost 8 bases, and 3 bases had no gene match. The CDR3 extends over 12 amino acids. Germline CDR1 and CDR2: MNHEY and SMNVEV (reference sequence). The CDR3 DNA reads as TGTGCCAGCTGGGACAGCCCCTACGAGCAGTACTTC. Residues: CASWDSPYEQYF.

The V and J genes are TRBV28 and TRBJ1-5, with 7 bases that match TRBD1. This CDR3 region has 16 residues. V dropped 4 bases and J dropped 8; count of bases not matched to a gene: 14. CDR1 and CDR2 (germline): MDHEN, SYDVKM. The CDR3: CASSSFRQGLREPQHF. CDR3 bases: TGTGCCAGCAGTTCCTTTCGACAGGGTTTAAGGGAGCCCCAGCATTTT.

The V call is TRBV9, the J call TRBJ1-6, with D possibly being TRBD1 (5 bases). The CDR3 runs to 15 residues. V was clipped by 3 bases and J by 7 bases, with 14 bases between them. Germline CDR1 is SGDLS and CDR2 is YYNGEE. The CDR3 nucleotides are TGTGCCAGCAGCGACCGGGACGGATTAAATTCACCCCTCCACTTT. Its translation: CASSDRDGLNSPLHF. The whole variable domain, remainder taken from reference TRBV9 and TRBJ1-6, is DSGVTQTPKHLITATGQRVTLRCSPRSGDLSVYWYQQSLDQGLQFLIQYYNGEERAKGNILERFSAQQFPDLHSELNLSSLELGDSALYFCASSDRDGLNSPLHFGNGTRLTVT.

This chain connects TRBV5-5 to TRBJ1-4; 9 bases map to TRBD1. Per germline, CDR1 SGHKS and CDR2 YYEKEE (reference sequence). The CDR3 is 16 residues long. V was pared by 0 bases and J by 10 bases, with 10 bases of the junction left unmatched. CDR3 coding DNA: TGTGCCAGCAGCTTGGTAGCTGGGACAGGGACCGGAAAACTGTTTTTT. Translated, it gives CASSLVAGTGTGKLFF.

V gene TRBV27 combines with J gene TRBJ2-7; 9 positions agree with TRBD1. Germline assignment: CDR1 MNHEY and CDR2 SMNVEV (reference sequence). The CDR3 totals 15 residues. V shed 8 bases, J shed 6 bases, and the junction held 14 bases outside the gene matches. The CDR3 spells CASGDRDRGSFEQYF. CDR3 DNA: TGTGCCAGCGGCGACCGTGACAGGGGGTCTTTCGAGCAGTACTTC.

The V and J genes are TRBV3-1 (or the pseudogene TRBV3-2) and TRBJ1-1; no clear D gene. V was shortened by 2 bases and J by 1 base, with 5 bases between the two germline ends. The CDR3 totals 13 residues. Germline CDR1 reads LGHDT; CDR2 reads YNNKEL (reference sequence). CDR3 in DNA: TGTGCCAGCAGCCAAATACAGAACACTGAAGCTTTCTTT. Protein product: CASSQIQNTEAFF.

The chain carries TRBV19 and TRBJ2-2; weak D call: TRBD2 (5 bases). The V and J ends lost 11 bases and 1 base respectively, with 11 bases between them. The CDR3 runs 13 residues. Germline V gene sequence: CDR1 LNHDA, CDR2 SQIVND (reference sequence). The CDR3 DNA sequence: TGTGCCGCTCAGGACTTGAACACCGGGGAGCTGTTTTTT. Protein product: CAAQDLNTGELFF.

In its sample, this clone was seen once. The V gene is TRBV19, the J gene TRBJ2-3; a weak D match, TRBD1 (5 bases). Germline CDR1 LNHDA, CDR2 SQIVND (reference sequence). V shed 7 bases and J shed 4 bases, with 12 bases lying between them. The CDR3 sequence is 13 residues long. This CDR3 reads CASIGREPDTQYF. Here the CDR3 DNA reads TGTGCCAGTATCGGCAGGGAACCAGATACGCAGTATTTT.

J is TRBJ1-2 and V is TRBV7-3; TRBD1 matches at 7 bases. The V and J ends lost 4 bases and 8 bases, in that order; junction bases with no gene match: 4. CDR3 length equals 12 residues. Germline V gene sequence: CDR1 SGHTA, CDR2 FQGTGA. CDR3 in amino acids: CASSSHRGGYTF. For the CDR3, the DNA is TGTGCCAGCAGCTCCCACAGGGGCGGCTACACCTTC.

The J gene is TRBJ2-7, the V gene TRBV3-1 (or the pseudogene TRBV3-2); TRBD1 is a possible D gene (5 bases). The V and J ends lost 2 bases and 5 bases respectively, with 10 bases between them. CDR3 length: 13 residues. CDR1 LGHDT and CDR2 YNNKEL come from the germline V gene (reference sequence). Written as DNA, the CDR3 is TGTGCCAGCAGCCAACAGGGTGGTCACGAGCAGTACTTC. This encodes CASSQQGGHEQYF.

The chain is built from TRBV24-1 and TRBJ2-6, with D hard to call. Germline lookup yields CDR1 KGHDR and CDR2 SFDVKD. This CDR3 region has 13 residues. Trimming took 6 bases from V and 0 from J, leaving 2 bases between them. CDR3 in DNA: TGTGCCACCAGTAACTCTGGGGCCAACGTCCTGACTTTC. Encoded protein: CATSNSGANVLTF.